The 19 T cell receptor beta chains below come from one sample, sequenced in a study of blood T cell repertoires in COVID-19. Clones were read by immunoSEQ multiplex PCR, and TCRdb kept only the in-frame ones, dropping some. The profile shows some 330,000 clones, under 95% of them singletons. The material sequenced was PBMCs or T cells enriched from blood (not recorded which). The receptor set was obtained from a woman aged 30 to 39 who had recovered from COVID-19.

The V call is TRBV15, the J call TRBJ1-2, with no clear D. The V end was cut by 4 bases, the J end by 1 base, with 13 bases between. The CDR3 sequence is 15 residues long. CDR1 is LNHNV and CDR2 is YYDKDF in the germline V gene (reference sequence). DNA for the CDR3: TGTGCCACCAGCATCTACACTGGACTTAACTATGGCTACACCTTC. This gives the protein CATSIYTGLNYGYTF.

The chain employs TRBV9 and TRBJ2-2, with TRBD1 matching 10 bases. V lost 3 bases and J lost 1; bases outside the gene matches: 3. This CDR3 is built from 16 residues. Germline V gene sequence: CDR1 SGDLS, CDR2 YYNGEE. The CDR3 DNA reads as TGTGCCAGCAGCGCAGACAGGGGGCTGAACACCGGGGAGCTGTTTTTT. This gives the protein CASSADRGLNTGELFF.

This rearrangement joins TRBV4-2 to TRBJ1-2, with TRBD1 matching over 7 bases. V lost 0 bases to trimming and J lost 8 bases; unmatched junction nucleotides: 12. Per germline, CDR1 LGHNA and CDR2 YNFKEQ. CDR3 length equals 16 residues. The CDR3 is CASSQDPRQGAGGYTF. In nucleotides, the CDR3 is TGTGCCAGCAGCCAAGATCCGAGACAGGGAGCTGGCGGCTACACCTTC.

The rearrangement links TRBV18 to TRBJ1-6; possibly TRBD1 for D (6 bases). The CDR3 consists of 17 residues. Trimming shortened V by 1 base and J by 9 bases, and 19 bases separated the two germline ends. Germline assignment: CDR1 KGHSH and CDR2 LQKENI. The CDR3 nucleotides read TGTGCCAGCTCACCACGTCGCGCTACAGGGAACGTTTCACCCCTCCACTTT. Its translation is CASSPRRATGNVSPLHF.

The J gene is TRBJ1-5, the V gene TRBV28; D is unresolved. Trimming took off 8 bases at V and 5 bases at J, with 10 bases between the two ends. The germline V gene has CDR1 MDHEN and CDR2 SYDVKM. The CDR3 sequence is 12 residues long. The CDR3 spells CASGSRYQPQHF. The CDR3, as DNA: TGTGCCAGCGGTTCGAGATATCAGCCCCAGCATTTT.

The rearrangement uses TRBV7-6 and TRBJ2-2, with a weak D call TRBD1 (6 bases). Germline CDR1 and CDR2: SGHVS and FNYEAQ. Between the trimmed V and J ends, which lost 6 bases and 6 bases, there was a span of 14 bases. The CDR3 has 14 amino acids. This chain's CDR3 is CASRPNRDSGELFF. CDR3 nucleotide sequence: TGTGCCAGCAGACCAAACAGGGATTCCGGGGAGCTGTTTTTT.

CDR3 nucleotides: TGTGCCAGCAGCTTAGCCGCAGATACTAACTATGGCTACACCTTC. Translated, it gives CASSLAADTNYGYTF. The V and J genes are TRBV7-9 and TRBJ1-2; D not resolved. CDR1 and CDR2 from the germline V gene are SEHNR and FQNEAQ (reference sequence). Trimming left V 0 bases short and J 0 bases short, with 8 bases between. The CDR3 spans 15 residues.

CDR3 in amino acids: CASSPSSYEQYF. CDR3 sequence (DNA): TGCGCCAGCAGCCCTAGCTCCTACGAGCAGTACTTC. The chain is built from TRBV5-1 and TRBJ2-7; no clear D. V lost 4 bases and J 0 bases, leaving 5 bases between the germline ends. CDR3 length equals 12 residues. The germline V gene encodes CDR1 SGHRS and CDR2 YFSETQ.

The rearrangement uses TRBV24-1 and TRBJ1-2; D is uncertain. Trimming shortened V by 4 bases and J by 4 bases, and 12 bases separated the two germline ends. This CDR3 has 14 residues. Per the germline V gene, CDR1 is KGHDR and CDR2 is SFDVKD. This CDR3 is CATSETGITYGYTF. For the CDR3, the DNA is TGTGCCACCAGTGAGACCGGGATTACCTATGGCTACACCTTC.

V gene TRBV5-1 combines with J gene TRBJ2-7; D possibly corresponds to TRBD1 (5 bases). Germline assignment: CDR1 SGHRS and CDR2 YFSETQ. V lost 0 bases and J lost 7, with 11 bases in between. The CDR3 loop spans 13 amino acids. CDR3 sequence reads: CASSLGPGWEQYF. CDR3 DNA: TGCGCCAGCAGCTTGGGACCAGGGTGGGAGCAGTACTTC.

This chain connects TRBV3-1 (or the pseudogene TRBV3-2) to TRBJ2-3; D is uncertain. Germline lookup yields CDR1 LGHDT and CDR2 YNNKEL (reference sequence). The CDR3 loop spans 11 amino acids. V was clipped by 5 bases and J by 3 bases, with 3 bases between them. In nucleotides, the CDR3 is TGTGCCAGCAGCACTACAGATACGCAGTATTTT. It translates to CASSTTDTQYF.

This rearrangement joins TRBV6-5 to TRBJ2-4, with 7 bases matching TRBD1. V lost 0 bases to trimming and J lost 9 bases; unmatched junction nucleotides: 2. This CDR3 contains 13 residues. Per the germline V gene, CDR1 is MNHEY and CDR2 is SVGAGI. CDR3 bases: TGTGCCAGCAGTTACTCGACAGGGAGCATTCAGTACTTC. Protein product: CASSYSTGSIQYF.

The genes are TRBV18 and TRBJ2-7, with D tentatively TRBD1 (6 bases). Trimming shortened V by 3 bases and J by 2 bases, and 11 bases separated the two germline ends. CDR3 size: 14 residues. Per the germline V gene, CDR1 is KGHSH and CDR2 is LQKENI. Written as DNA, the CDR3 is TGTGCCAGCTCACCTGGGACAACAACCTACGAGCAGTACTTC. Its translation: CASSPGTTTYEQYF.

This clone was observed once. This sequence joins TRBV5-4 and TRBJ2-6, with a weak D call TRBD1 (6 bases). The CDR3 sequence is 15 residues long. Germline-derived CDR1 and CDR2 are SGHNT and YYREEE (reference sequence). Trimming removed 0 bases at V and 4 bases at J, with 8 bases between. The CDR3 loop reads CASSLVGAGANVLTF. The CDR3 DNA follows: TGTGCCAGCAGCTTGGTGGGGGCAGGGGCCAACGTCCTGACTTTC.

V is TRBV5-1 and J is TRBJ2-1; D possibly corresponds to TRBD2 (7 bases). This CDR3 contains 15 residues. Germline V gene sequence: CDR1 SGHRS, CDR2 YFSETQ. V lost 3 bases and J 7 bases, leaving 17 bases between the germline ends. CDR3 region: CASSWGPGLPNEQFF. As DNA, the CDR3 is TGCGCCAGCAGCTGGGGGCCGGGACTACCAAATGAGCAGTTCTTC.

The chain combines TRBV5-8 with TRBJ1-1; 8 positions match TRBD1. The CDR3 loop spans 14 amino acids. The V gene end was trimmed by 1 base and the J gene end by 1 base; junction bases not matched to a gene: 0. Per germline, CDR1 SGHTS and CDR2 YDEGEE. The CDR3 DNA is TGTGCCAGCAGCTTGCAGGGGGCGAACACTGAAGCTTTCTTT. Amino acids: CASSLQGANTEAFF.

V usage is TRBV19 and J usage is TRBJ1-1; unclear D gene. Trimming cost V 9 bases and J 1 base, with 15 bases left between them. Germline V CDR1 and CDR2: LNHDA, SQIVND (reference sequence). The CDR3 covers 14 residues. The CDR3, as DNA: TGTGCCAGCGGCCCGAGGCCACAGAACACTGAAGCTTTCTTT. Amino acid sequence: CASGPRPQNTEAFF.

This clone was recorded once. The chain recombines TRBV11-3 with TRBJ2-3; 13 positions agree with TRBD2. The ends lost 5 bases at V and 2 bases at J; junction bases unmatched: 4. Germline CDR1 SGHNT, CDR2 YENEEA. This CDR3 comprises 16 residues. DNA for the CDR3: TGTGCCAGCAGCCGGGGGACTAGCGGGACCACAGATACGCAGTATTTT. Translating it yields CASSRGTSGTTDTQYF. Looking up the rest from reference TRBV11-3 and TRBJ2-3 gives the full variable domain: EAGVVQSPRYKIIEKKQPVAFWCNPISGHNTLYWYLQNLGQGPELLIRYENEEAVDDSQLPKDRFSAERLKGVDSTLKIQPAELGDSAVYLCASSRGTSGTTDTQYFGPGTRLTVL.

The rearrangement uses TRBV2 and TRBJ1-3, with D uncertain. The CDR3 contains 13 residues. CDR1 SNHLY and CDR2 FYNNEI come from the germline V gene. The germline V and J ends were trimmed by 6 bases and 0 bases, with 6 bases remaining between them. CDR3 coding DNA: TGTGCCAGCAGGGGCGACTCTGGAAACACCATATATTTT. Translated: CASRGDSGNTIYF.